A single sample gave rise to the 26 T cell receptor beta chains below, sequenced in a study of blood T cell repertoires in COVID-19 (dated by TCRdb to 2019 to 2021). The library was prepared using the immunoSEQ multiplex PCR assay. TCRdb took this table from immuneACCESS and kept in-frame rearrangements with V and J called. Such tables lack part of the clones; where checked against another copy, unresolved V genes explain under half of the gap, and the rest is unexplained. The sample profile shows some 80,000 clones; 90% of them were found once. In total, the top ten clones hold 16% of the sample. The sequencing input was peripheral blood. Every receptor here comes from a woman older than 75 with active or convalescent COVID-19.

The chain couples TRBV5-5 to TRBJ1-4; D uncertain. The CDR3 contains 16 residues. The V gene's germline CDR1 is SGHKS and CDR2 YYEKEE (reference sequence). V gave up 4 bases and J gave up 3 bases, with 16 bases separating them. CDR3 DNA sequence: TGTGCCAGCAGCCCCGGTCGGGTATCGTCTAATGAAAAACTGTTTTTT. This translates into CASSPGRVSSNEKLFF.

The chain employs TRBV5-5 and TRBJ2-5; D is uncertain. This CDR3 region has 13 residues. Germline CDR1 is SGHKS and CDR2 is YYEKEE (reference sequence). Between the trimmed V and J ends, which lost 2 bases and 1 base, there was a span of 6 bases. CDR3 sequence reads: CASSFQVQETQYF. In nucleotides, the CDR3 is TGTGCCAGCAGCTTCCAGGTCCAAGAGACCCAGTACTTC.

The V and J genes are TRBV7-3 and TRBJ2-1; D might be TRBD1 (6 bases). Looked up from germline, CDR1 is SGHTA and CDR2 is FQGTGA. This CDR3 has 16 residues. V was trimmed by 0 bases and J by 2 bases, leaving 11 bases between them. The CDR3 bases are TGTGCCAGCAGCTTAACAGTGACAGGAGCCTACAATGAGCAGTTCTTC. Encoded protein: CASSLTVTGAYNEQFF.

The rearrangement uses TRBV25-1 and TRBJ2-3, with D possibly matching TRBD2 (6 bases). The CDR3 contains 14 residues. Germline lookup yields CDR1 MGHDK and CDR2 SYGVNS. V lost 6 bases, J lost 4 bases, and 14 bases lay in between. The CDR3 nucleotides are TGTGCCAGCAGCCTCCTTGGAGGGGCAGATACGCAGTATTTT. It codes for CASSLLGGADTQYF.

The chain links TRBV27 to TRBJ2-7, with TRBD1 matching 9 bases. V was clipped by 6 bases and J by 3 bases; unmatched bases: 9. From germline, CDR1 is MNHEY and CDR2 SMNVEV (reference sequence). The CDR3 is made up of 15 amino acids. The chain's CDR3 is CASRRGTGSSYEQYF. The CDR3 DNA is TGTGCCAGCAGGCGGGGGACAGGGAGCAGCTACGAGCAGTACTTC.

Only one count was recorded for this clone. The chain carries TRBV27 and TRBJ1-5; D is uncertain. The CDR3 is made up of 13 amino acids. Trimming left V 6 bases short and J 6 bases short, with 12 bases between. Germline lookup yields CDR1 MNHEY and CDR2 SMNVEV (reference sequence). CDR3 bases: TGTGCCAGCAGCTTCGGGAGGGCTCAGCCCCAGCATTTT. Amino acids: CASSFGRAQPQHF.

The CDR3 region has the DNA TGTGCCAGCAGTCGTGAACAGGGGGAAGGTACGCAGTATTTT. Its translation is CASSREQGEGTQYF. This rearrangement joins TRBV6-5 to TRBJ2-3, with 8 bases fitting TRBD1. This CDR3 is built from 14 residues. Germline-derived CDR1 and CDR2 are MNHEY and SVGAGI. V lost 5 bases and J lost 8; bases outside the gene matches: 9.

This chain links TRBV7-8 with TRBJ2-1; 10 nucleotides align to TRBD2. CDR1 and CDR2 (germline): SGHVS, FQNEAQ. The CDR3 is 15 residues long. V was clipped by 5 bases and J by 7 bases; unmatched bases: 8. The CDR3 nucleotides read TGTGCCAGCAGCCGAGTAGCGGGGGGTGGGAATGAGCAGTTCTTC. The encoded protein is CASSRVAGGGNEQFF.

The V call is TRBV9, the J call TRBJ2-2; 8 bases are shared with TRBD1. J was trimmed by 5 bases and V by 1 base; bases with no gene match: 4. The CDR3 loop spans 15 amino acids. Germline V CDR1 and CDR2: SGDLS, YYNGEE. CDR3: CASSVNRGLTGELFF. The CDR3 bases are TGTGCCAGCAGCGTAAACAGGGGGTTGACCGGGGAGCTGTTTTTT.

The chain uses TRBV19 and TRBJ1-5; 7 nucleotides line up with TRBD1. CDR3 size: 15 residues. V was clipped by 6 bases and J by 4 bases; unmatched bases: 9. Germline V gene data show CDR1 as LNHDA and CDR2 as SQIVND (reference sequence). The CDR3 DNA follows: TGTGCCAGTAGACCTACAGGGGCTTCTAATCAGCCCCAGCATTTT. Translating gives CASRPTGASNQPQHF.

This rearrangement joins TRBV6-5 to TRBJ2-7, with TRBD1 as a possible D gene (5 bases). Deletions cut 10 bases from V and 1 base from J, with 20 bases between. The V gene's germline CDR1 is MNHEY and CDR2 SVGAGI. This CDR3 contains 15 residues. Written as DNA, the CDR3 is TGTGCCACCTCCCCGCCGCCGACAGAGTCCTACGAGCAGTACTTC. It is translated as CATSPPPTESYEQYF.

The sample holds one count of this clone. The V call is TRBV7-9, the J call TRBJ2-1, with 11 bases that match TRBD1. The CDR3 length is 16 residues. V trimming: 3 bases; J trimming: 6 bases; junction bases outside the gene matches: 7. CDR1 and CDR2 (germline): SEHNR, FQNEAQ (reference sequence). CDR3 nucleotides: TGTGCCAGCAGCTTCCTAGGACAGGGGGCGTTCAATGAGCAGTTCTTC. This codes for CASSFLGQGAFNEQFF.

This clone was picked up one time. V and J are TRBV27 and TRBJ2-5, with D uncertain. V lost 2 bases and J lost 4, with 11 bases in between. The CDR3 loop spans 14 amino acids. Per the germline V gene, CDR1 is MNHEY and CDR2 is SMNVEV (reference sequence). This chain's CDR3 is CASSLLSGGETQYF. In DNA form, the CDR3 reads TGTGCCAGCAGTTTACTTTCTGGCGGAGAGACCCAGTACTTC.

The rearrangement joins TRBV2 to TRBJ1-3; 10 nucleotides agree with TRBD1. V trimming: 3 bases; J trimming: 2 bases; junction bases outside the gene matches: 1. The CDR3 runs to 15 residues. Germline V lookup: CDR1 SNHLY, CDR2 FYNNEI. The CDR3 sequence: CASSEGQGTGNTIYF. CDR3 nucleotides: TGTGCCAGCAGTGAGGGACAGGGGACTGGAAACACCATATATTTT.

Regarding this clone: This CDR3 is also generated by other DNA sequences in the sample. This chain joins TRBV9 and TRBJ2-1; D may be TRBD2 (6 bases). V dropped 0 bases and J dropped 1 base, with 8 bases sitting between them. This CDR3 has 15 residues. Germline values: CDR1 SGDLS, CDR2 YYNGEE. CDR3 in DNA: TGTGCCAGCAGCGTAGATAGCGGTTCCTACAATGAGCAGTTCTTC. It encodes CASSVDSGSYNEQFF.

The rearrangement uses TRBV21-1 and TRBJ2-3; TRBD2, as called in the table, went unchecked against the DNA. TRBV21-1 is noted as a pseudogene. The CDR3 contains 14 residues. The CDR3 DNA follows: TGTGCCAGCAGTCCTCAGCGGGGGACTTATACGCAGTATTTT. Protein sequence: CASSPQRGTYTQYF.

The gene calls are TRBV4-3 and TRBJ2-2, with TRBD2 identical over 14 bases. Losses at the gene ends were 0 bases for V and 9 bases for J; bases not matched to a gene: 3. CDR3 length: 16 amino acids. The V gene's germline CDR1 is LGHNA and CDR2 YSLEER. The CDR3 protein is CASSQETSGGDWELFF. CDR3 in DNA: TGCGCCAGCAGCCAAGAGACTAGCGGGGGGGATTGGGAGCTGTTTTTT.

V and J are TRBV7-9 and TRBJ1-4; D is undetermined. This CDR3 has 13 amino acids. V was clipped by 5 bases and J by 7 bases, with 11 bases between them. The V gene's germline CDR1 is SEHNR and CDR2 FQNEAQ (reference sequence). The CDR3 is CASSRSFGEKLFF. CDR3 bases: TGTGCCAGCAGCCGATCTTTCGGTGAAAAACTGTTTTTT.

Turning to this clone: The junction does not match germline at one end; this may be a read error. This chain joins TRBV2 and TRBJ2-1; D ambiguous. The V gene's germline CDR1 is SNHLY and CDR2 FYNNEI. CDR3 length: 12 amino acids. In nucleotides, the CDR3 is TGTGCCAGCAGTGTTTTAGAATCTAATAAGCTCTTC. Amino acid sequence: CASSVLESNKLF. Full variable domain (remainder filled in from reference TRBV2 and TRBJ2-1): EPEVTQTPSHQVTQMGQEVILRCVPISNHLYFYWYRQILGQKVEFLVSFYNNEISEKSEIFDDQFSVERPDGSNFTLKIRSTKLEDSAMYFCASSVLESNKLFGPGTRLTVL.

The chain carries TRBV4-1 and TRBJ2-3; 8 nucleotides agree with TRBD2. Germline V gives CDR1 MGHRA, CDR2 YSYEKL. The CDR3 is 16 residues long. The V and J ends lost 0 bases and 6 bases, in that order; junction bases with no gene match: 8. CDR3 coding DNA: TGCGCCAGCAGCCAAGATGGTAGCGGGGTCGGGGATACGCAGTATTTT. Translated: CASSQDGSGVGDTQYF.

This clone was detected a few times. This chain connects TRBV2 to TRBJ2-4; TRBD2 agrees at 14 bases. The CDR3 length is 16 residues. Germline V CDR1 and CDR2: SNHLY, FYNNEI. J was trimmed by 5 bases and V by 6 bases; bases with no gene match: 6. Here the CDR3 reads CASRSRLAGGQNIQYF. For the CDR3, the DNA is TGTGCCAGCAGGAGCCGACTAGCGGGGGGGCAAAACATTCAGTACTTC.

The rearrangement joins TRBV7-9 to TRBJ2-7; D is unresolved. This CDR3 contains 9 residues. The germline V gene encodes CDR1 SEHNR and CDR2 FQNEAQ (reference sequence). Between the trimmed V and J ends, which lost 5 bases and 6 bases, there was a span of 2 bases. The CDR3 region has the DNA TGTGCCAGCAGCCTCGAGCAGTACTTC. This sequence encodes CASSLEQYF.

The chain has TRBV7-3 and TRBJ1-1; possibly TRBD1 for D (5 bases). The CDR3 has 14 amino acids. CDR1 SGHTA and CDR2 FQGTGA come from the germline V gene. V lost 6 bases to trimming and J lost 0 bases, with 11 bases between them. CDR3 sequence: CASRLGGLNTEAFF. The CDR3 region has the DNA TGTGCCAGCAGGCTGGGGGGTTTGAACACTGAAGCTTTCTTT.

V usage is TRBV5-4 and J usage is TRBJ2-7; D is possibly TRBD2 (5 bases). The V and J ends lost 0 bases and 4 bases respectively, with 11 bases between them. Germline CDR1 and CDR2: SGHNT and YYREEE (reference sequence). This CDR3 has 14 residues. CDR3: CASSLAGSGYEQYF. The CDR3 coding sequence is TGTGCCAGCAGCTTGGCGGGGTCCGGGTACGAGCAGTACTTC.

The chain has TRBV5-1 and TRBJ2-5; 12 nucleotides match TRBD2. Germline CDR1 reads SGHRS; CDR2 reads YFSETQ. The CDR3 length is 14 residues. V was clipped by 1 base and J by 6 bases; unmatched bases: 1. The CDR3 reads CASSLTSGGKTQYF. CDR3 nucleotide sequence: TGCGCCAGCAGCTTGACTAGCGGGGGGAAGACCCAGTACTTC.

The J gene is TRBJ1-3, the V gene TRBV9, with D perhaps TRBD1 (5 bases). Germline V gives CDR1 SGDLS, CDR2 YYNGEE. The CDR3 is made up of 10 amino acids. With 6 bases removed from V and 7 bases from J, the gap between germline ends came to 5 bases. The CDR3 spells CASKGNTIYF. Written as DNA, the CDR3 is TGTGCCAGCAAGGGGAACACCATATATTTT. Full variable domain (missing parts from reference TRBV9 and TRBJ1-3): DSGVTQTPKHLITATGQRVTLRCSPRSGDLSVYWYQQSLDQGLQFLIQYYNGEERAKGNILERFSAQQFPDLHSELNLSSLELGDSALYFCASKGNTIYFGEGSWLTVV.